Here is one T cell receptor beta chain with its context. No antigen is known for it. Together with a sample-barcoded 5' primer, a J-beta primer mix was included in a second PCR lasting roughly 6 to 12 cycles. TCRdb reprocessed the 5' RACE reads with MiXCR, giving one entry per CDR3 protein. The sample contains more than 1.4 million distinct CDR3 sequences, around 39% of which appear only once. The CDR3 is 16 amino acids. V was pared by 0 bases and J by 2 bases, with 5 bases of the junction left unmatched. The germline CDR1 and CDR2 sequences are SGDLS and YYNGEE. The data derive from a study of blood T cells in healthy people across ages. Study results and limitations: It was not known whether donors were CMV positive (a possible confounder of expanded clonotype changes).

This TCR was sampled from a woman under 30 in good health. The material sequenced was blood. This chain connects TRBV9 to TRBJ2-1, with 7 bases that match TRBD2. The CDR3, as DNA: TGTGCCAGCAGCGTAGCGGCGGGAGCCGCCTACAATGAGCAGTTCTTC. Translated, it gives CASSVAAGAAYNEQFF.